The clone carrying this T cell receptor (beta chain) was observed once. Compared with germline, one end of the junction differs, possibly owing to a read error. The sample originates from a study of cytomegalovirus exposure and HLA in healthy donors. Germline CDR1 is SGHRS and CDR2 is YFSETQ. The CDR3 runs to 14 residues. The PCR was carried out with 60 Vbeta primers and 13 Jbeta primers. Data came from immunoSEQ multiplex PCR; TCRdb stores just in-frame clones and leaves some out. The sample contains approximately 30,000 clones, 55% to 80% of which appear only once. This chain joins TRBV5-1 and TRBJ1-2; D possibly corresponds to TRBD1 (6 bases). The sequence was obtained from a man in his forties in good health and CMV-seropositive. What was sequenced was PBMCs. CDR3 sequence (DNA): TGCGCCAGCAGCGCCCCCGGGGCAGGGGAATTACCCAGATTC. As protein: CASSAPGAGELPRF.